This T cell receptor (beta chain) emerged from a study of blood T cell repertoires in COVID-19. Study overall: COVID-19 samples from acute and convalescent phases originated in the United States, Italy and Spain. The analysed material was cDNA or gDNA that came from T cells, B-cell-depleted T cells, or PBMCs.

This clone was picked up one time. Germline loops: CDR1 LGHNA, CDR2 YNFKEQ. Germline trimming cut 4 bases from V and 13 bases from J; bases unmatched to any gene: 20. This CDR3 is 18 amino acids long. In the original processing: Reference gene primer amplification gave estimated nucleated cell counts. Profiling relied on immunoSEQ multiplex PCR, and the TCRdb table lists in-frame clones only, not all of them. V and J calls and clone size are as listed in that table; D and trimming were resolved from the DNA. Of about 160,000 clones in the sample, 85% to 95% are singletons; the top ten hold roughly 4.5%.

Sequencing was done on a sample of peripheral blood. This TCR was recovered from a woman in her forties or fifties with acute or convalescent COVID-19. The chain uses TRBV4-2 and TRBJ2-1, with 12 bases that match TRBD2. CDR3 residues: CASSRGTQTSGGSVFQFF. CDR3 coding DNA: TGTGCCAGCAGCCGAGGGACCCAGACTAGCGGGGGTTCTGTGTTCCAGTTCTTC.